Each of the 29 T cell receptor beta chains below was sequenced from the same sample in a study of graft-versus-host responses after intestinal transplantation. Antigens for these TCRs are unknown. This table comes from immunoSEQ multiplex PCR, and its TCRdb copy is limited to in-frame clones, with some not included. This sample has some 130,000 clones; approximately 90% occur once, and the top ten carry approximately 0.17%. Here the sequenced sample was unstimulated CD4+ T cells sorted from spleen or lymph node cells, taken before intestinal transplant. The source of these receptors is a human donor who received an intestinal transplant.

V is TRBV4-1 and J is TRBJ2-1, with TRBD2 matching over 8 bases. The trim removed 0 bases at V and 2 bases at J, leaving 0 bases unmatched. The germline gives CDR1 MGHRA, CDR2 YSYEKL. This CDR3 region has 15 residues. CDR3 sequence: CASSQEGLAYNEQFF. CDR3 nucleotide sequence: TGCGCCAGCAGCCAAGAGGGACTAGCCTACAATGAGCAGTTCTTC.

This sequence joins TRBV6-5 and TRBJ1-1; D gene ambiguous. The CDR3 length is 14 residues. V shed 4 bases and J shed 0 bases, with 9 bases lying between them. Per the germline V gene, CDR1 is MNHEY and CDR2 is SVGAGI. The CDR3, as DNA: TGTGCCAGCAGTTCGACGGTTATGAACACTGAAGCTTTCTTT. Protein product: CASSSTVMNTEAFF.

V usage is TRBV18 and J usage is TRBJ2-5; no definite D call. Per germline, CDR1 KGHSH and CDR2 LQKENI. The CDR3 is 13 amino acids. V shed 9 bases and J shed 4 bases, with 15 bases lying between them. CDR3 loop: CASCMYSGETQYF. The CDR3 DNA sequence: TGTGCCAGTTGTATGTACTCAGGAGAGACCCAGTACTTC. The variable domain in full, with the rest retrieved from reference TRBV18 and TRBJ2-5, is NAGVMQNPRHLVRRRGQEARLRCSPMKGHSHVYWYRQLPEEGLKFMVYLQKENIIDESGMPKERFSAEFPKEGPSILRIQQVVRGDSAAYFCASCMYSGETQYFGPGTRLLVL.

The chain recombines TRBV6-6 with TRBJ2-7, with a tentative D call TRBD2 (5 bases). This CDR3 has 14 amino acids. V lost 0 bases to trimming and J lost 5 bases, with 11 bases between them. Germline lookup yields CDR1 MNHNY and CDR2 SVGAGI (reference sequence). This CDR3 reads CASSYSRGSHEQYF. The CDR3 region has the DNA TGTGCCAGCAGTTACTCCCGGGGTAGCCACGAGCAGTACTTC.

CDR3 protein: CATSRDDVTEKLFF. The CDR3 bases are TGTGCCACCAGCAGAGATGACGTAACGGAAAAACTGTTTTTT. The V gene is TRBV15, the J gene TRBJ1-4; D remains unclear. V lost 0 bases to trimming and J lost 8 bases, with 10 bases between them. The CDR3 loop spans 14 amino acids. Germline V CDR1 and CDR2: LNHNV, YYDKDF (reference sequence). Full variable domain (outside the CDR3, taken from reference TRBV15 and TRBJ1-4): DAMVIQNPRYQVTQFGKPVTLSCSQTLNHNVMYWYQQKSSQAPKLLFHYYDKDFNNEADTPDNFQSRRPNTSFCFLDIRSPGLGDTAMYLCATSRDDVTEKLFFGSGTQLSVL.

The chain uses TRBV6-5 and TRBJ2-4; possibly TRBD1 for D (6 bases). The CDR3 has 16 residues. V lost 4 bases and J 0 bases, leaving 13 bases between the germline ends. Germline V gene lookup returns CDR1 MNHEY and CDR2 SVGAGI. CDR3 in amino acids: CASSLTGPLAKNIQYF. The CDR3 DNA is TGTGCCAGCAGTTTAACAGGGCCTCTAGCCAAAAACATTCAGTACTTC.

This rearrangement joins TRBV6-1 to TRBJ1-2; no clear D. Trimming took off 4 bases at V and 0 bases at J, with 18 bases between the two ends. The CDR3 is made up of 17 amino acids. Germline assignment: CDR1 MNHNS and CDR2 SASEGT. The CDR3 DNA reads TGTGCCAGCAGTGGAATCCAAACAGCGAATCCTAACTATGGCTACACCTTC. This translates into CASSGIQTANPNYGYTF.

CDR3 loop: CASSVGTSSTDTQYF. CDR3 bases: TGTGCCAGCAGCGTAGGAACTAGTAGCACAGATACGCAGTATTTT. The rearrangement links TRBV9 to TRBJ2-3; D perhaps matches TRBD2 (5 bases). Germline-derived CDR1 and CDR2 are SGDLS and YYNGEE. The CDR3 loop spans 15 amino acids. Trimming left V 0 bases short and J 0 bases short, with 8 bases between.

The chain employs TRBV30 and TRBJ1-2; D not certain. From germline, CDR1 is GTSNPN and CDR2 SVGIG (reference sequence). The V and J ends lost 0 bases and 8 bases respectively, with 7 bases between them. CDR3 size: 11 residues. As DNA, the CDR3 is TGTGCCTGGAGTGTACCTGGGGGCTACACCTTC. The encoded protein is CAWSVPGGYTF.

This clone came up once. The V call is TRBV30, the J call TRBJ2-7; D is uncertain. This CDR3 is built from 16 residues. Trimming shortened V by 0 bases and J by 3 bases, and 18 bases separated the two germline ends. Per germline, CDR1 GTSNPN and CDR2 SVGIG (reference sequence). The CDR3 is CAWSVKGPAGFYEQYF. Written as DNA, the CDR3 is TGTGCCTGGAGTGTAAAAGGTCCAGCTGGTTTCTACGAGCAGTACTTC.

The V and J genes are TRBV10-3 and TRBJ2-1; TRBD2 is a possible D gene (5 bases). The CDR3 covers 15 residues. Trimming removed 4 bases from V and 0 bases from J, with 10 bases in between. Germline CDR1 and CDR2: ENHRY and SYGVKD. The CDR3 here is CAISVDTSSYNEQFF. CDR3 nucleotides: TGTGCCATCAGTGTTGATACTAGCTCCTACAATGAGCAGTTCTTC.

CDR3 amino acids: CASSLGQGWNTGELFF. CDR3 DNA: TGTGCCAGCAGCTTAGGACAGGGGTGGAACACCGGGGAGCTGTTTTTT. The genes are TRBV11-3 and TRBJ2-2, with 8 nucleotides matching TRBD1. Germline loops: CDR1 SGHNT, CDR2 YENEEA. This CDR3 region has 16 residues. The J segment lost 1 base and the V segment lost 1 base, leaving 2 bases of the junction unmatched.

The rearrangement links TRBV5-1 to TRBJ2-7; 8 bases line up with TRBD1. Trimming removed 0 bases from V and 2 bases from J; junction bases left unmatched: 7. CDR3 length: 16 amino acids. Germline assignment: CDR1 SGHRS and CDR2 YFSETQ. CDR3 DNA sequence: TGCGCCAGCAGCTTGGCTAAGACAGGGGATACCTACGAGCAGTACTTC. Amino acid sequence: CASSLAKTGDTYEQYF.

V usage is TRBV29-1 and J usage is TRBJ1-3; weak D call: TRBD1 (5 bases). Germline V lookup: CDR1 SQVTM, CDR2 ANQGSEA. V lost 3 bases and J lost 8, with 14 bases in between. The CDR3 covers 13 residues. For the CDR3, the DNA is TGCAGCGTTGATGGCGGGGCGAGGGACACCATATATTTT. Residues: CSVDGGARDTIYF.

This clone is a singleton in its sample. The V gene is TRBV6-1, the J gene TRBJ1-2; the D is unclear. Germline V gives CDR1 MNHNS, CDR2 SASEGT. V shed 2 bases and J shed 4 bases, with 8 bases lying between them. This CDR3 spans 13 amino acids. The CDR3 loop reads CASSEIVGYGYTF. The CDR3 coding sequence is TGTGCCAGCAGTGAAATCGTGGGCTATGGCTACACCTTC.

The CDR3 DNA follows: TGTGCCAGTAGTATAGGGCAGGGTGTCCGTCAGCCCCAGCATTTT. Protein: CASSIGQGVRQPQHF. V and J are TRBV19 and TRBJ1-5, with D perhaps matching TRBD1 (5 bases). The CDR3 length is 15 residues. Per germline, CDR1 LNHDA and CDR2 SQIVND (reference sequence). V dropped 1 base and J dropped 6 bases, with 13 bases sitting between them.

The chain recombines TRBV15 with TRBJ2-5, with a tentative D call TRBD2 (6 bases). Germline values: CDR1 LNHNV, CDR2 YYDKDF (reference sequence). CDR3 length: 15 amino acids. The ends were cut back, 1 base at V and 4 bases at J, with 13 bases in the middle. The CDR3 nucleotides read TGTGCCACCAGCAGAGTCCGGGGGTCTGGAGAGACCCAGTACTTC. Translating gives CATSRVRGSGETQYF.

V gene TRBV7-3 combines with J gene TRBJ1-1, with a possible D match to TRBD1 (5 bases). V gave up 2 bases and J gave up 4 bases, with 14 bases separating them. The CDR3 spans 15 residues. The germline V gene encodes CDR1 SGHTA and CDR2 FQGTGA. CDR3: CASSLWVREGTEAFF. The CDR3 nucleotides are TGTGCCAGCAGCTTATGGGTCAGGGAGGGCACTGAAGCTTTCTTT.

The rearrangement links TRBV18 to TRBJ2-1, with 12 bases that match TRBD2. The ends lost 8 bases at V and 8 bases at J; junction bases unmatched: 10. This CDR3 region has 15 residues. Germline-derived CDR1 and CDR2 are KGHSH and LQKENI. The CDR3 loop reads CASQEASGGAYEQFF. CDR3 DNA: TGTGCCAGCCAGGAGGCTAGCGGGGGGGCGTATGAGCAGTTCTTC.

V is TRBV5-1 and J is TRBJ2-7; D not resolved. Germline loops: CDR1 SGHRS, CDR2 YFSETQ. Trimming pared 0 bases from V and 2 bases from J, leaving 6 bases between. There are 13 residues in the CDR3. The CDR3 nucleotides read TGCGCCAGCAGCTTGGTAGAAACCTACGAGCAGTACTTC. It encodes CASSLVETYEQYF.

CDR3 in amino acids: CAISGGRGAPSTDTQYF. Here the CDR3 DNA reads TGTGCCATCAGTGGTGGGCGGGGGGCACCTAGCACAGATACGCAGTATTTT. The rearrangement joins TRBV10-3 to TRBJ2-3, with 8 bases that match TRBD2. Germline trimming cut 4 bases from V and 0 bases from J; bases unmatched to any gene: 9. The V gene's germline CDR1 is ENHRY and CDR2 SYGVKD. This CDR3 has 17 amino acids.

The chain carries TRBV7-9 and TRBJ2-3; D is uncertain. The germline CDR1 and CDR2 sequences are SEHNR and FQNEAQ (reference sequence). The germline V and J ends were trimmed by 2 bases and 1 base, with 10 bases remaining between them. The CDR3 loop spans 15 amino acids. CDR3 nucleotide sequence: TGTGCCAGCAGCTTAAGGGTAGTTGGCACAGATACGCAGTATTTT. It translates to CASSLRVVGTDTQYF. Full variable domain (outside the CDR3, taken from reference TRBV7-9 and TRBJ2-3): DTGVSQNPRHKITKRGQNVTFRCDPISEHNRLYWYRQTLGQGPEFLTYFQNEAQLEKSRLLSDRFSAERPKGSFSTLEIQRTEQGDSAMYLCASSLRVVGTDTQYFGPGTRLTVL.

The V gene is TRBV6-5, the J gene TRBJ1-5; D not resolved. V was shortened by 0 bases and J by 9 bases, with 9 bases between the two germline ends. Germline lookup yields CDR1 MNHEY and CDR2 SVGAGI. This CDR3 spans 13 amino acids. The CDR3 spells CASSYSSGWPQHF. The CDR3 DNA reads TGTGCCAGCAGTTACTCGAGTGGTTGGCCCCAGCATTTT.

The V gene is TRBV5-1, the J gene TRBJ1-4, with 7 bases identical to TRBD1. CDR1 is SGHRS, CDR2 YFSETQ, per germline. The CDR3 runs to 15 residues. V was clipped by 2 bases and J by 7 bases; unmatched bases: 8. DNA for the CDR3: TGCGCCAGCAGCTTAGGGGGCATTAACGGTGAAAAACTGTTTTTT. Amino acids: CASSLGGINGEKLFF.

The genes are TRBV5-1 and TRBJ2-2; D is unclear. CDR1 is SGHRS, CDR2 YFSETQ, per germline. This CDR3 is 15 amino acids long. V was trimmed by 0 bases and J by 3 bases, leaving 9 bases between them. The CDR3: CASSLAGPDTGELFF. CDR3 nucleotides: TGCGCCAGCAGCTTGGCCGGACCGGACACCGGGGAGCTGTTTTTT.

This sequence joins TRBV5-1 and TRBJ2-2; D remains unclear. The CDR3 covers 13 residues. The ends were cut back, 4 bases at V and 4 bases at J, with 8 bases in the middle. Germline loops: CDR1 SGHRS, CDR2 YFSETQ. CDR3 loop: CASSPGTTGELFF. CDR3 DNA sequence: TGCGCCAGCAGCCCCGGTACCACCGGGGAGCTGTTTTTT. Full variable domain (remainder filled in from reference TRBV5-1 and TRBJ2-2): KAGVTQTPRYLIKTRGQQVTLSCSPISGHRSVSWYQQTPGQGLQFLFEYFSETQRNKGNFPGRFSGRQFSNSRSEMNVSTLELGDSALYLCASSPGTTGELFFGEGSRLTVL.

By share, this clone counts as medium-sized (0.01 to 0.1%). V usage is TRBV19 and J usage is TRBJ1-2, with 7 bases lining up with TRBD1. Germline V gene sequence: CDR1 LNHDA, CDR2 SQIVND (reference sequence). V gave up 4 bases and J gave up 10 bases; unmatched junction bases: 6. The CDR3 covers 12 residues. The CDR3 nucleotides are TGTGCCAGTAGTAGTGGACAGGTCTTCTACACCTTC. Its translation is CASSSGQVFYTF.

This sequence joins TRBV30 and TRBJ2-3; TRBD2 is a possible D gene (7 bases). Between the trimmed V and J ends, which lost 1 base and 4 bases, there was a span of 21 bases. The CDR3 covers 17 residues. Germline assignment: CDR1 GTSNPN and CDR2 SVGIG (reference sequence). In nucleotides, the CDR3 is TGTGCCTGGAGTGGAGGACCCCCCGGGGGGCTGGCAGATACGCAGTATTTT. Translated, it gives CAWSGGPPGGLADTQYF.

The chain employs TRBV5-6 and TRBJ1-6, with 9 bases identical to TRBD1. The CDR3 consists of 15 residues. Germline V gene sequence: CDR1 SGHDT, CDR2 YYEEEE. The V and J ends lost 0 bases and 7 bases, in that order; junction bases with no gene match: 2. The CDR3 nucleotides are TGTGCCAGCAGCTTGGGGGACAGGGAAAATTCACCCCTCCACTTT. Protein sequence: CASSLGDRENSPLHF.